Listed here are 14 T cell receptor beta chains from one sample, sequenced in a study of blood T cell repertoires in COVID-19. Sequencing used immunoSEQ multiplex PCR; TCRdb keeps in-frame clones, though not all of them. The sample carries approximately 470,000 clones, 75% to 90% recorded once. Sequenced sample: peripheral blood. The receptor source for this set is a human donor in a cohort sampled during active COVID-19.

The rearrangement joins TRBV28 to TRBJ1-1, with unresolved D. Per germline, CDR1 MDHEN and CDR2 SYDVKM. Trimming removed 6 bases from V and 4 bases from J, with 15 bases in between. This CDR3 has 14 amino acids. The CDR3 is CASRGRESGTEAFF. CDR3 in DNA: TGTGCCAGCAGAGGCCGGGAATCGGGCACTGAAGCTTTCTTT.

V is TRBV15 and J is TRBJ1-3, with D unresolved. Germline loops: CDR1 LNHNV, CDR2 YYDKDF (reference sequence). Trimming took off 1 base at V and 2 bases at J, with 9 bases between the two ends. The CDR3 extends over 15 amino acids. The CDR3 region is CATSRGGLTGNTIYF. CDR3 sequence (DNA): TGTGCCACCAGCAGAGGTGGACTCACTGGAAACACCATATATTTT.

This sequence joins TRBV5-1 and TRBJ1-4; possibly TRBD1 for D (5 bases). Germline assignment: CDR1 SGHRS and CDR2 YFSETQ. The length of the CDR3 is 13 residues. Trimming stripped 7 bases from V and 7 bases from J, with 14 bases between. The CDR3 sequence: CASPIAQGEKLFF. DNA for the CDR3: TGCGCCAGCCCCATCGCCCAGGGTGAAAAACTGTTTTTT.

The sample holds a few counts of this clone. Other DNA sequences in this sample translate to the same CDR3. The chain is built from TRBV9 and TRBJ2-7, with TRBD2 matching 11 bases. Trimming cost V 3 bases and J 3 bases; bases outside gene matches: 2. This CDR3 has 14 amino acids. The germline gives CDR1 SGDLS, CDR2 YYNGEE. CDR3 DNA: TGTGCCAGCAGCGCCGGGACTAGCGGCTACGAGCAGTACTTC. Encoded protein: CASSAGTSGYEQYF. The full variable domain, rest sourced from reference TRBV9 and TRBJ2-7, is DSGVTQTPKHLITATGQRVTLRCSPRSGDLSVYWYQQSLDQGLQFLIQYYNGEERAKGNILERFSAQQFPDLHSELNLSSLELGDSALYFCASSAGTSGYEQYFGPGTRLTVT.

The chain carries TRBV4-2 and TRBJ2-1, with D possibly matching TRBD2 (5 bases). The CDR3 is 14 amino acids. CDR1 and CDR2 from the germline V gene are LGHNA and YNFKEQ. The V end lost 2 bases, the J end lost 2 bases, and 7 bases lay between the germline ends. CDR3 DNA sequence: TGTGCCAGCAGCCAAAGCGGTACCTACAATGAGCAGTTCTTC. This codes for CASSQSGTYNEQFF.

V usage is TRBV9 and J usage is TRBJ2-6; D remains unclear. CDR1 SGDLS and CDR2 YYNGEE come from the germline V gene. This CDR3 is 15 amino acids long. V gave up 2 bases and J gave up 0 bases, with 6 bases separating them. This CDR3 is CASSVQSSGANVLTF. The CDR3 DNA is TGTGCCAGCAGCGTCCAGTCCTCTGGGGCCAACGTCCTGACTTTC. The entire variable domain, with the rest obtained from reference TRBV9 and TRBJ2-6, is as follows: DSGVTQTPKHLITATGQRVTLRCSPRSGDLSVYWYQQSLDQGLQFLIQYYNGEERAKGNILERFSAQQFPDLHSELNLSSLELGDSALYFCASSVQSSGANVLTFGAGSRLTVL.

J is TRBJ2-7 and V is TRBV12-3 or TRBV12-4; tentative D call: TRBD1 (6 bases). The CDR3 has 12 residues. V was cut by 6 bases and J by 3 bases, with 9 bases left in between. The CDR3 spells CASSQDSYEQYF. The CDR3 coding sequence is TGTGCCAGCAGCCAGGACAGCTACGAGCAGTACTTC.

A remark on this clone: Additional DNA sequences in this sample encode the identical CDR3. The J gene is TRBJ1-1, the V gene TRBV18; D gene uncertain. Germline lookup yields CDR1 KGHSH and CDR2 LQKENI. The CDR3 has 13 residues. The V end was cut by 2 bases, the J end by 1 base, with 5 bases between. The CDR3 nucleotides are TGTGCCAGCTCACCAATCCGGAACACTGAAGCTTTCTTT. It yields the protein CASSPIRNTEAFF.

V gene TRBV19 combines with J gene TRBJ2-7; possible D gene TRBD1, 5 bases. CDR3 length: 12 amino acids. V gave up 4 bases and J gave up 3 bases, with 7 bases separating them. Germline V lookup: CDR1 LNHDA, CDR2 SQIVND (reference sequence). CDR3 sequence: CASSTRDYEQYF. CDR3 nucleotides: TGTGCCAGTAGTACCAGGGACTACGAGCAGTACTTC.

The chain employs TRBV3-1 (or the pseudogene TRBV3-2) and TRBJ2-7; possible D gene TRBD1, 5 bases. Germline V gives CDR1 LGHDT, CDR2 YNNKEL (reference sequence). V lost 1 base to trimming and J lost 2 bases, with 9 bases between them. The CDR3 consists of 14 residues. CDR3 loop: CASSQGRAAYEQYF. DNA for the CDR3: TGTGCCAGCAGCCAAGGCAGGGCGGCCTACGAGCAGTACTTC.

This clone was seen a few times. The chain has TRBV11-2 and TRBJ2-6, with 8 positions matching TRBD2. V lost 3 bases, J lost 4 bases, and 11 bases stayed unmatched. This CDR3 comprises 18 residues. Germline V gene data show CDR1 as SGHAT and CDR2 as FQNNGV. As DNA, the CDR3 is TGTGCCAGCAGCTTCACCGGGACTAGTTCAATAGGGGCCAACGTCCTGACTTTC. It specifies CASSFTGTSSIGANVLTF.

The V and J genes are TRBV10-3 and TRBJ2-5, with 8 bases lining up with TRBD2. Losses at the gene ends were 8 bases for V and 4 bases for J; bases not matched to a gene: 12. This CDR3 is 15 amino acids long. The germline V gene has CDR1 ENHRY and CDR2 SYGVKD. CDR3 bases: TGTGCCATCTCTTCGGGACTAGTAGGTTTAGAGACCCAGTACTTC. This codes for CAISSGLVGLETQYF.

The rearrangement uses TRBV30 and TRBJ2-7; 10 bases are shared with TRBD1. The CDR3 has 12 residues. Germline V gives CDR1 GTSNPN, CDR2 SVGIG (reference sequence). Trimming took 4 bases from V and 9 from J; bases not matched to a gene: 6. CDR3 DNA: TGTGCCTGGACCACCGGGACAGGGGTGCAGTACTTC. Translation: CAWTTGTGVQYF.

CDR3 amino acids: CASSTLHEQYF. The CDR3 DNA sequence: TGTGCCAGCAGCACCCTACACGAGCAGTACTTC. The J gene is TRBJ2-7, the V gene TRBV7-9, with D uncertain. V lost 5 bases, J lost 5 bases, and 7 bases lay in between. Germline values: CDR1 SEHNR, CDR2 FQNEAQ (reference sequence). The CDR3 consists of 11 residues.